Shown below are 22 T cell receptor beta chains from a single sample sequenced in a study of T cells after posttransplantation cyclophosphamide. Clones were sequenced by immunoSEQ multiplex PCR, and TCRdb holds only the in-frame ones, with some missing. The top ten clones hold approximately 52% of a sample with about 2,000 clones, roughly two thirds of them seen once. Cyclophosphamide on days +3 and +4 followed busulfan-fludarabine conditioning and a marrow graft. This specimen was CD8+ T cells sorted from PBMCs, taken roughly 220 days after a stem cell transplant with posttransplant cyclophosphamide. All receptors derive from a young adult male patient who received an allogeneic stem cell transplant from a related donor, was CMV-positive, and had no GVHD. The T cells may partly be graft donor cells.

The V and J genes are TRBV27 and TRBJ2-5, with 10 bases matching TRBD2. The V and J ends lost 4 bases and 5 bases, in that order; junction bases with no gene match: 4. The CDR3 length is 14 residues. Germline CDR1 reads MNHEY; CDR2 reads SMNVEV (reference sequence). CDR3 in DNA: TGTGCCAGCAGTTCGGGACTAGCGAGGGAGACCCAGTACTTC. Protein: CASSSGLARETQYF.

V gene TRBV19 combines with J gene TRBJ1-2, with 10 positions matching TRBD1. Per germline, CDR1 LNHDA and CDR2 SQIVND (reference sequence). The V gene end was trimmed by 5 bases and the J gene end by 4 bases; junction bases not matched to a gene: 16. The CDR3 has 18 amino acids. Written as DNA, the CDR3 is TGTGCCAGTAGTTTCTCCCGGACAGGGGGTACGGTGGTCTATGGCTACACCTTC. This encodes CASSFSRTGGTVVYGYTF.

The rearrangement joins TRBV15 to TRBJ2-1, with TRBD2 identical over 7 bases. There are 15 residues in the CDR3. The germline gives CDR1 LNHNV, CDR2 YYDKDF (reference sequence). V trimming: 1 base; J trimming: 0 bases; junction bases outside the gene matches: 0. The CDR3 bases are TGTGCCACCAGCAGAGGCGGGAGCTCCTACAATGAGCAGTTCTTC. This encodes CATSRGGSSYNEQFF.

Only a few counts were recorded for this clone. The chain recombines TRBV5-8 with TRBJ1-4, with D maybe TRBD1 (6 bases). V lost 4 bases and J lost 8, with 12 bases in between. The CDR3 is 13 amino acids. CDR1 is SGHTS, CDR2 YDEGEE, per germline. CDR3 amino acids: CASSPGQTEKLFF. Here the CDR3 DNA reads TGTGCCAGCAGCCCTGGACAGACCGAAAAACTGTTTTTT.

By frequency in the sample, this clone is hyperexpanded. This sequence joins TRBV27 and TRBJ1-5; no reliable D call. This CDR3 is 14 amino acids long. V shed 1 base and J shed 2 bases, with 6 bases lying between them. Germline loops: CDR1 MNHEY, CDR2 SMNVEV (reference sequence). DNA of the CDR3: TGTGCCAGCAGTTTATGGCAGGGCAATCAGCCCCAGCATTTT. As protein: CASSLWQGNQPQHF.

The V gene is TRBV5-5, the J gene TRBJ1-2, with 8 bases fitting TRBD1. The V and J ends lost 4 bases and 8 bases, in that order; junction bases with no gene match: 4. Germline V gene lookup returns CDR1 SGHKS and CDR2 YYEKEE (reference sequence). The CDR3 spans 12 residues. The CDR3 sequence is CASSTTGDGYTF. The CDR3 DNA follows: TGTGCCAGCAGCACGACAGGGGACGGCTACACCTTC.

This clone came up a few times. The CDR3 region has the DNA TGTGCCAGCACCCACTTAAGGGGAAATGAAAAACTGTTTTTT. Translation gives CASTHLRGNEKLFF. V is TRBV5-6 and J is TRBJ1-4, with D possibly TRBD1 on 5 matching bases. Deletions cut 6 bases from V and 5 bases from J, with 14 bases between. The CDR3 runs 14 residues. In germline, CDR1 is SGHDT, CDR2 YYEEEE. The whole variable domain, remainder taken from reference TRBV5-6 and TRBJ1-4, is DAGVTQSPTHLIKTRGQQVTLRCSPKSGHDTVSWYQQALGQGPQFIFQYYEEEERQRGNFPDRFSGHQFPNYSSELNVNALLLGDSALYLCASTHLRGNEKLFFGSGTQLSVL.

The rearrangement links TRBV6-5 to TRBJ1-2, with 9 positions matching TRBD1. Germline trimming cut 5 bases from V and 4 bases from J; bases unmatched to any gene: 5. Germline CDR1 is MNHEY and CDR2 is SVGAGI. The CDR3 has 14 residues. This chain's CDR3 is CASSRRDRAYGYTF. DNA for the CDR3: TGTGCCAGCAGTCGACGGGACAGGGCCTATGGCTACACCTTC.

The CDR3 loop reads CASSDIPYGKYEQYF. CDR3 bases: TGTGCCAGCAGTGACATTCCTTACGGGAAGTACGAGCAGTACTTC. V gene TRBV6-1 combines with J gene TRBJ2-7; possible D gene TRBD2, 5 bases. V lost 3 bases and J lost 4, with 16 bases in between. The V gene's germline CDR1 is MNHNS and CDR2 SASEGT. This CDR3 has 15 residues.

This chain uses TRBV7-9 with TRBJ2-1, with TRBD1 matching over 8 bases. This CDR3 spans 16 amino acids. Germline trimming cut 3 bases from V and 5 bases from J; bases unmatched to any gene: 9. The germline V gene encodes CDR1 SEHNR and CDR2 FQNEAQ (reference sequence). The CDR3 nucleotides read TGTGCCAGCAGCTTCGATTTCCGGGACAGGAACAATGAGCAGTTCTTC. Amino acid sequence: CASSFDFRDRNNEQFF.

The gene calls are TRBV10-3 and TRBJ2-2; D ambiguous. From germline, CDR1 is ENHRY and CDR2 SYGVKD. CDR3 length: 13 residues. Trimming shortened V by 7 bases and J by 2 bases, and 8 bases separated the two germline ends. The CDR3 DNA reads TGTGCCATCACTGGCAGTAACACCGGGGAGCTGTTTTTT. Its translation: CAITGSNTGELFF.

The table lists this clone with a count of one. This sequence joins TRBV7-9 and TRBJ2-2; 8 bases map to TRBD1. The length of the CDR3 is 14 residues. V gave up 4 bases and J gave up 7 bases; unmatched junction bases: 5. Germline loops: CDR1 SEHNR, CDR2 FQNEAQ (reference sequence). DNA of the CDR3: TGTGCCAGCAGCTGGGACAGGCATGACGGGGAGCTGTTTTTT. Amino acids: CASSWDRHDGELFF.

CDR3 loop: CASSPTRERGTGNEQFF. CDR3 bases: TGCGCCAGCAGCCCGACTCGGGAGCGGGGGACTGGGAATGAGCAGTTCTTC. The chain recombines TRBV5-1 with TRBJ2-1, with 8 bases lining up with TRBD2. Per germline, CDR1 SGHRS and CDR2 YFSETQ. This CDR3 region has 17 residues. V trimming: 4 bases; J trimming: 7 bases; junction bases outside the gene matches: 16.

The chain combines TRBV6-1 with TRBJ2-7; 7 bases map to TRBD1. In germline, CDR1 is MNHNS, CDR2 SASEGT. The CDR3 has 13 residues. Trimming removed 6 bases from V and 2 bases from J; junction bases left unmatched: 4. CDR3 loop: CASSPTGPYEQYF. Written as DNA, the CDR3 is TGTGCCAGCAGCCCGACAGGGCCCTACGAGCAGTACTTC.

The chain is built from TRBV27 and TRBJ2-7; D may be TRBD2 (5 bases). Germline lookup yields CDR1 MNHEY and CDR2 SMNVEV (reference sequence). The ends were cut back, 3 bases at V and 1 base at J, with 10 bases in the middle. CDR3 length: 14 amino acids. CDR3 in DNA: TGTGCCAGCAGTTTCGGGGTAGGATCCTACGAGCAGTACTTC. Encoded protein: CASSFGVGSYEQYF.

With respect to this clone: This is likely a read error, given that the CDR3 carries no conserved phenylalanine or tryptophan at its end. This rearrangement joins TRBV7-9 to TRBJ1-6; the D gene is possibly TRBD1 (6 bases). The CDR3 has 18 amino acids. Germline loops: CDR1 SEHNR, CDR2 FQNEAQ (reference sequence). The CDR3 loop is CASSFRDTPSSYNSPLHL. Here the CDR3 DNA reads TGTGCCAGCAGCTTCAGGGACACCCCGAGCTCCTATAATTCTCCCCTCCACTTG.

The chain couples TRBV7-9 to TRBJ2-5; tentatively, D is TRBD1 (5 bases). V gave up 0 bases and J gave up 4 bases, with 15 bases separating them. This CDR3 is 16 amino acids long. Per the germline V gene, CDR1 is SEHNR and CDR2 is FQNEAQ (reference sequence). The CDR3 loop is CASSLAAQGWGETQYF. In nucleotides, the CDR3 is TGTGCCAGCAGCTTAGCGGCTCAGGGTTGGGGAGAGACCCAGTACTTC.

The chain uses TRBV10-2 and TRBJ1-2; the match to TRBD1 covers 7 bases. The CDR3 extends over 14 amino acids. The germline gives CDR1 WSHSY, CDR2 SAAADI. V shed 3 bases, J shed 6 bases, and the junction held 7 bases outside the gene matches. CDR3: CASSDPGTADGYTF. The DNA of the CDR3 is TGCGCCAGCAGTGACCCAGGGACAGCGGATGGCTACACCTTC.

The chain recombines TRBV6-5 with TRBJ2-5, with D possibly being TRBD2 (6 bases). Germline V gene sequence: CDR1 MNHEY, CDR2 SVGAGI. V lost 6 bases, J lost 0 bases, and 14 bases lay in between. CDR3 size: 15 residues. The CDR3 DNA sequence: TGTGCCAGCAGCTACGCCGGGACTTACCAAGAGACCCAGTACTTC. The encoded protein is CASSYAGTYQETQYF.

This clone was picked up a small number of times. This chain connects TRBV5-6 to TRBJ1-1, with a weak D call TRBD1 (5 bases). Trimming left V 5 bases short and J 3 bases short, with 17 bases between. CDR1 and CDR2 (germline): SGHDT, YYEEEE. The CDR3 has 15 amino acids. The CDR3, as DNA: TGTGCCAGCAGTTTATTGGGGGGTCGGGACACTGAAGCTTTCTTT. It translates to CASSLLGGRDTEAFF.

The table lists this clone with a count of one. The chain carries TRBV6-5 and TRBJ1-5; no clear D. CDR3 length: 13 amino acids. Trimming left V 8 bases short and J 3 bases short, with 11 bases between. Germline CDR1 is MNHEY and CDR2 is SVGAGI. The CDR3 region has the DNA TGTGCCAGCGGTAAAGCGTACAATCAGCCCCAGCATTTT. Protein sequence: CASGKAYNQPQHF.

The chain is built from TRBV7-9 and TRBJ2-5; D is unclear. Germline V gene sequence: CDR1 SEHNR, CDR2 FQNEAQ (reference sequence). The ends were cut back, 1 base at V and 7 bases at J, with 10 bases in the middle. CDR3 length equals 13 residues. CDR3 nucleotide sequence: TGTGCCAGCAGCTTAGAATATGCGGCGACCCAGTACTTC. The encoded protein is CASSLEYAATQYF. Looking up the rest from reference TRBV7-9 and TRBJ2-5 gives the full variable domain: DTGVSQNPRHKITKRGQNVTFRCDPISEHNRLYWYRQTLGQGPEFLTYFQNEAQLEKSRLLSDRFSAERPKGSFSTLEIQRTEQGDSAMYLCASSLEYAATQYFGPGTRLLVL.